This passage covers 18 T cell receptor beta chains from one sample sequenced in a study of cytomegalovirus exposure and HLA in healthy donors. Sequencing was performed with immunoSEQ multiplex PCR; in TCRdb, only in-frame clones are kept and a portion is missing. This table has approximately 140,000 clones, more than 85% appearing once. Sequencing used PBMCs. The receptors were gathered from a man younger than 35 in good health and CMV-seropositive.

The chain joins TRBV27 to TRBJ2-3, with TRBD1 identical over 7 bases. The CDR3 contains 15 residues. The germline gives CDR1 MNHEY, CDR2 SMNVEV (reference sequence). The junction had 12 bases not matched to a gene; V was cut back by 6 bases and J by 6 bases. The DNA of the CDR3 is TGTGCCAGCAGCCGTCGACAGGGTTTTGTGGATACGCAGTATTTT. Amino acids: CASSRRQGFVDTQYF.

This chain uses TRBV5-1 with TRBJ2-7, with 10 bases lining up with TRBD1. V lost 2 bases to trimming and J lost 5 bases; unmatched junction nucleotides: 4. The CDR3 totals 14 residues. The germline V gene has CDR1 SGHRS and CDR2 YFSETQ. The CDR3 is CASSFDRGHDEQYF. CDR3 nucleotides: TGCGCCAGCAGCTTTGACAGGGGGCATGACGAGCAGTACTTC.

This clone showed up just a few times. This chain joins TRBV2 and TRBJ2-5; maybe TRBD1 (5 bases). V was trimmed by 7 bases and J by 5 bases, leaving 8 bases between them. Germline-derived CDR1 and CDR2 are SNHLY and FYNNEI. CDR3 size: 11 residues. The CDR3 DNA reads as TGTGCCAGCACACAGGAGGAGACCCAGTACTTC. Its protein is CASTQEETQYF.

The DNA for the CDR3 is TGTGCCAGCAGCCAAGGGGGTGGGGGGACCAATCAGCCCCAGCATTTT. It specifies CASSQGGGGTNQPQHF. V is TRBV4-2 and J is TRBJ1-5; tentatively, D is TRBD1 (5 bases). This CDR3 is 16 amino acids long. Trimming removed 1 base from V and 3 bases from J, with 13 bases in between. Germline V CDR1 and CDR2: LGHNA, YNFKEQ.

The chain joins TRBV27 to TRBJ1-6, with 7 nucleotides matching TRBD1. Germline values: CDR1 MNHEY, CDR2 SMNVEV (reference sequence). The V segment lost 7 bases and the J segment 3 bases; nucleotides outside the gene matches: 3. The CDR3 is 14 residues long. The CDR3 reads CASNRQGYNSPLHF. Here the CDR3 DNA reads TGTGCCAGCAACCGACAGGGCTATAATTCACCCCTCCACTTT.

The rearrangement joins TRBV5-1 to TRBJ2-7; TRBD1 agrees at 7 bases. CDR1 and CDR2 from the germline V gene are SGHRS and YFSETQ. CDR3 length: 13 residues. Trimming removed 3 bases from V and 5 bases from J; junction bases left unmatched: 5. The CDR3 loop is CASSWGQTNEQYF. CDR3 sequence (DNA): TGCGCCAGCAGCTGGGGACAGACCAACGAGCAGTACTTC. Together with reference TRBV5-1 and TRBJ2-7, the CDR3 gives the full variable domain: KAGVTQTPRYLIKTRGQQVTLSCSPISGHRSVSWYQQTPGQGLQFLFEYFSETQRNKGNFPGRFSGRQFSNSRSEMNVSTLELGDSALYLCASSWGQTNEQYFGPGTRLTVT.

The chain carries TRBV5-6 and TRBJ2-1; TRBD1 matches at 9 bases. Unmatched junction bases numbered 10, after V lost 4 bases and J lost 5 bases. Germline assignment: CDR1 SGHDT and CDR2 YYEEEE. The CDR3 has 16 amino acids. The CDR3 DNA follows: TGTGCCAGCAGCCTAGGGGGGACAGGGAGAAACAATGAGCAGTTCTTC. It codes for CASSLGGTGRNNEQFF.

Comments on this clone: Distinct nucleotide sequences in the sample also encode this CDR3. The V and J genes are TRBV5-1 and TRBJ2-5; D gene ambiguous. Deletions cut 2 bases from V and 4 bases from J, with 3 bases between. The germline gives CDR1 SGHRS, CDR2 YFSETQ. The CDR3 is 11 residues long. This CDR3 is CASSFRETQYF. In DNA form, the CDR3 reads TGCGCCAGCAGCTTTAGAGAGACCCAGTACTTC.

The chain recombines TRBV4-1 with TRBJ1-1; 10 nucleotides line up with TRBD1. Germline V gene data show CDR1 as MGHRA and CDR2 as YSYEKL. The CDR3 runs 14 residues. Germline trimming cut 1 base from V and 6 bases from J; bases unmatched to any gene: 2. CDR3 bases: TGCGCCAGCAGCCAAGGACAGGGGGCGGCTGAAGCTTTCTTT. Translated: CASSQGQGAAEAFF.

This clone was observed a handful of times. The genes are TRBV19 and TRBJ1-4; maybe TRBD1 (5 bases). V gave up 5 bases and J gave up 9 bases, with 10 bases separating them. Looked up from germline, CDR1 is LNHDA and CDR2 is SQIVND (reference sequence). The CDR3 is made up of 12 amino acids. This chain's CDR3 is CASSELGQKLFF. The CDR3 DNA follows: TGTGCCAGTAGTGAATTGGGGCAAAAACTGTTTTTT.

DNA for the CDR3: TGTGCCAGCAGCTCCGGACAGGGGGCTTCACCCCTCCACTTT. This codes for CASSSGQGASPLHF. The rearrangement joins TRBV4-2 to TRBJ1-6, with 11 bases fitting TRBD1. In germline, CDR1 is LGHNA, CDR2 YNFKEQ. Germline trimming cut 5 bases from V and 9 bases from J; bases unmatched to any gene: 3. CDR3 length equals 14 residues.

The chain uses TRBV6-6 and TRBJ1-4, with 10 bases fitting TRBD1. Germline CDR1 MNHNY, CDR2 SVGAGI (reference sequence). This CDR3 is 16 amino acids long. With V trimmed by 11 bases and J by 0 bases, 9 bases remained unmatched. This CDR3 reads CAVGTGVTATNEKLFF. The CDR3 nucleotides read TGTGCCGTTGGGACAGGGGTTACGGCAACTAATGAAAAACTGTTTTTT.

This sequence joins TRBV15 and TRBJ1-1; D is unclear. The CDR3 runs to 17 residues. Deletions cut 1 base from V and 6 bases from J, with 21 bases between. Germline CDR1 reads LNHNV; CDR2 reads YYDKDF (reference sequence). Here the CDR3 reads CATSRGMSWRAGAEAFF. CDR3 sequence (DNA): TGTGCCACCAGCAGAGGAATGTCCTGGAGGGCTGGGGCTGAAGCTTTCTTT.

This chain connects TRBV6-5 to TRBJ2-5; 12 nucleotides align to TRBD1. V dropped 2 bases and J dropped 5; count of bases not matched to a gene: 3. This CDR3 contains 15 residues. Germline-derived CDR1 and CDR2 are MNHEY and SVGAGI. In DNA form, the CDR3 reads TGTGCCAGCAGTTACGGGGACAGGGGGCGCGAGACCCAGTACTTC. Translated, it gives CASSYGDRGRETQYF.

The chain combines TRBV28 with TRBJ1-3; D gene uncertain. V was clipped by 7 bases and J by 0 bases, with 19 bases between them. The CDR3 has 17 residues. Germline V lookup: CDR1 MDHEN, CDR2 SYDVKM. Here the CDR3 DNA reads TGTGCCAGCACCCTAGGTCTGGGTTTACGCTCTGGAAACACCATATATTTT. Translated, it gives CASTLGLGLRSGNTIYF. The whole variable domain, filled in from reference TRBV28 and TRBJ1-3, reads DVKVTQSSRYLVKRTGEKVFLECVQDMDHENMFWYRQDPGLGLRLIYFSYDVKMKEKGDIPEGYSVSREKKERFSLILESASTNQTSMYLCASTLGLGLRSGNTIYFGEGSWLTVV.

This clone was seen more than once but under ten times. The V gene is TRBV28, the J gene TRBJ2-7, with TRBD1 identical over 9 bases. Germline CDR1 reads MDHEN; CDR2 reads SYDVKM. The trim removed 6 bases at V and 1 base at J, leaving 4 bases unmatched. The length of the CDR3 is 14 residues. The CDR3 DNA follows: TGTGCCAGCAGACTACAGGGGGCTTCCTACGAGCAGTACTTC. This translates into CASRLQGASYEQYF.

The CDR3 region is CASSPMSSGANVLTF. In DNA, the CDR3 is TGCGCCAGCAGCCCAATGAGCTCTGGGGCCAACGTCCTGACTTTC. The J gene is TRBJ2-6, the V gene TRBV5-1; D not resolved. The CDR3 contains 15 residues. V shed 4 bases and J shed 0 bases, with 8 bases lying between them. The V gene's germline CDR1 is SGHRS and CDR2 YFSETQ.

The DNA of the CDR3 is TGTGCCAGCAGCCAAGACATCGGGGTTGAGCAGTTCTTC. It yields the protein CASSQDIGVEQFF. The V call is TRBV14, the J call TRBJ2-1; TRBD2 might be the D (5 bases). Trimming left V 0 bases short and J 9 bases short, with 9 bases between. Germline V CDR1 and CDR2: SGHDN, FVKESK. The length of the CDR3 is 13 residues.